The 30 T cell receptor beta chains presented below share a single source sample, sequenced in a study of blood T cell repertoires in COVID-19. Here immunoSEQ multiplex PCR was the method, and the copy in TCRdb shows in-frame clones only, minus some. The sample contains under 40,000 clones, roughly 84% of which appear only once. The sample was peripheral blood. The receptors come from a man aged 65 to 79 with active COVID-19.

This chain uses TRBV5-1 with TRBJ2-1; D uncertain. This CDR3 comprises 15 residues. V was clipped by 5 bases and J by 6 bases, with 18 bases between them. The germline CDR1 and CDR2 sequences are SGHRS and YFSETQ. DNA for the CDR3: TGCGCCAGCAGGGGCTACCCCTCGTATGGCAATGAGCAGTTCTTC. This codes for CASRGYPSYGNEQFF.

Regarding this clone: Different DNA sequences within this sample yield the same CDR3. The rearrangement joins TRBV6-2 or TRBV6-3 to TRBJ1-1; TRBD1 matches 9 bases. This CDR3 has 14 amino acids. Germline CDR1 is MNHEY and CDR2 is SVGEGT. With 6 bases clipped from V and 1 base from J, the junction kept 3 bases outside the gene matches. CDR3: CASSPTGGNTEAFF. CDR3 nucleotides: TGTGCCAGCAGCCCGACAGGGGGGAACACTGAAGCTTTCTTT.

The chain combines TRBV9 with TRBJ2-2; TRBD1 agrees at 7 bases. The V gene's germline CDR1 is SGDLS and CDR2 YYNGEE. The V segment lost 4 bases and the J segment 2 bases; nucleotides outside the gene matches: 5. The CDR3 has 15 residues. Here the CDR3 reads CASSSRQGNTGELFF. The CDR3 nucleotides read TGTGCCAGCAGCTCTAGACAGGGAAACACCGGGGAGCTGTTTTTT.

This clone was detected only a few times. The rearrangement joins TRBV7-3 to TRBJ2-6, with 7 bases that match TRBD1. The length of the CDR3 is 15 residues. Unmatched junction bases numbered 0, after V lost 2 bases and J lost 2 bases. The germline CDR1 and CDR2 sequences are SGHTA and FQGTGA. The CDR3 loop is CASSLGQAGANVLTF. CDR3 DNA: TGTGCCAGCAGCTTAGGACAGGCTGGGGCCAACGTCCTGACTTTC. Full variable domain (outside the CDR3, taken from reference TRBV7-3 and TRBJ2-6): GAGVSQTPSNKVTEKGKYVELRCDPISGHTALYWYRQSLGQGPEFLIYFQGTGAADDSGLPNDRFFAVRPEGSVSTLKIQRTERGDSAVYLCASSLGQAGANVLTFGAGSRLTVL.

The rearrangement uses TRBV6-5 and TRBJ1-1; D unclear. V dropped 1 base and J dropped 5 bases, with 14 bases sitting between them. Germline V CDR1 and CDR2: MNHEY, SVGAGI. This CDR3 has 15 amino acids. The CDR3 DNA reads TGTGCCAGCAGTTACTTCAGAGGCCTTGGGACTGAAGCTTTCTTT. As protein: CASSYFRGLGTEAFF.

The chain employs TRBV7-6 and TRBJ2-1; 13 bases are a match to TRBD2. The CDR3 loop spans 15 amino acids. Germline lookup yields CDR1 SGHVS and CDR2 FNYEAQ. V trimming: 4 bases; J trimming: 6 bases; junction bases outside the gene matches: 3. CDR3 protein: CASSSTSGRGNEQFF. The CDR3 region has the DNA TGTGCCAGCAGCTCCACTAGCGGGAGGGGCAATGAGCAGTTCTTC.

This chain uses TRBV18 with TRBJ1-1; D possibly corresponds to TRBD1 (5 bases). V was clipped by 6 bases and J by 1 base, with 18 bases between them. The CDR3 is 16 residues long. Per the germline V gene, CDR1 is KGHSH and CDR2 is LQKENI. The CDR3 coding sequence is TGTGCCAGCTCCTTTTTCACCCCGGGGGGGAACACTGAAGCTTTCTTT. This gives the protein CASSFFTPGGNTEAFF.

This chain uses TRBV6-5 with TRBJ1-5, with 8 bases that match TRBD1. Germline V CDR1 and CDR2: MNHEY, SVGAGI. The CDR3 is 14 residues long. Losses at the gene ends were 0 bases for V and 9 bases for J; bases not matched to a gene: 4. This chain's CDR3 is CASSYSGQGRPQHF. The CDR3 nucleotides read TGTGCCAGCAGTTACTCAGGACAGGGAAGGCCCCAGCATTTT.

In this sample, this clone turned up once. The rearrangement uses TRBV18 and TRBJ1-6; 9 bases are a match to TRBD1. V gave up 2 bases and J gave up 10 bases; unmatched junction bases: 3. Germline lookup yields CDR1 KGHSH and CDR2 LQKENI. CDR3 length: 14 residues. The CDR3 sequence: CASSPGTGHSPLHF. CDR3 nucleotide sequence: TGTGCCAGCTCACCAGGGACAGGGCACTCACCCCTCCACTTT.

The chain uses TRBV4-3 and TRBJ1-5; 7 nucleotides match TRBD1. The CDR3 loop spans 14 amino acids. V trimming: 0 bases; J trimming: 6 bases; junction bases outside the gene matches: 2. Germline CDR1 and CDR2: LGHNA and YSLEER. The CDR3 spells CASSQETGSQPQHF. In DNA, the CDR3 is TGCGCCAGCAGCCAAGAGACAGGGAGTCAGCCCCAGCATTTT.

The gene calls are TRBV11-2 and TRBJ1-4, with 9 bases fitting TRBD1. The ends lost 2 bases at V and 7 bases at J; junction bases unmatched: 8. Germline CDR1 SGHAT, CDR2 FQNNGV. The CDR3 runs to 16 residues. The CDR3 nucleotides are TGTGCCAGCAGCTTATCTGGGCGGACAGGGGTTGAAAAACTGTTTTTT. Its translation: CASSLSGRTGVEKLFF.

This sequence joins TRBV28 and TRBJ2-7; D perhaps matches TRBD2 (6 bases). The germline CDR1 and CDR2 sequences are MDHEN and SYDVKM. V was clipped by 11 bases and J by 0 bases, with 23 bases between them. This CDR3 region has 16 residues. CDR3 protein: CASSSPRGASSYEQYF. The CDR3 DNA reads TGTGCCTCCAGTTCCCCCCGCGGGGCCAGCTCCTACGAGCAGTACTTC.

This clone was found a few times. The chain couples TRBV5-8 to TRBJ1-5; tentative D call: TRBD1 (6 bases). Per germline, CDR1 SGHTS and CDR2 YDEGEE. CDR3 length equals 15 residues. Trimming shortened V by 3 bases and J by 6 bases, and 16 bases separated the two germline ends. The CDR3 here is CASSSAGTWVQPQHF. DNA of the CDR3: TGTGCCAGCAGCTCGGCCGGGACATGGGTTCAGCCCCAGCATTTT.

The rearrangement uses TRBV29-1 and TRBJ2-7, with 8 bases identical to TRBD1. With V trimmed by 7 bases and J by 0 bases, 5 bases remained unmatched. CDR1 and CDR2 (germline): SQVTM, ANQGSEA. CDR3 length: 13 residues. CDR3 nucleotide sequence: TGCAGCGCCAGACAGGGGCTCTCCTACGAGCAGTACTTC. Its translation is CSARQGLSYEQYF.

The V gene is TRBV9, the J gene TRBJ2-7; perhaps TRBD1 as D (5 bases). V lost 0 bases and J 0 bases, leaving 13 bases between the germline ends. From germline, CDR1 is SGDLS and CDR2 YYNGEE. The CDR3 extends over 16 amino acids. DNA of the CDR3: TGTGCCAGCAGCGTAGGGGGCGGACACCGCTCCTACGAGCAGTACTTC. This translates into CASSVGGGHRSYEQYF.

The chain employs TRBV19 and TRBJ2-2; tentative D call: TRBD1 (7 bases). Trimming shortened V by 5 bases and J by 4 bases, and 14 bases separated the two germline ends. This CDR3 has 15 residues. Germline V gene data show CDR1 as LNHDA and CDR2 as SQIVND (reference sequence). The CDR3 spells CASSSNRGGTGELFF. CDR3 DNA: TGTGCCAGTAGTTCGAACAGGGGAGGCACCGGGGAGCTGTTTTTT. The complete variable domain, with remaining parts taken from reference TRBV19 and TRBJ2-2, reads DGGITQSPKYLFRKEGQNVTLSCEQNLNHDAMYWYRQDPGQGLRLIYYSQIVNDFQKGDIAEGYSVSREKKESFPLTVTSAQKNPTAFYLCASSSNRGGTGELFFGEGSRLTVL.

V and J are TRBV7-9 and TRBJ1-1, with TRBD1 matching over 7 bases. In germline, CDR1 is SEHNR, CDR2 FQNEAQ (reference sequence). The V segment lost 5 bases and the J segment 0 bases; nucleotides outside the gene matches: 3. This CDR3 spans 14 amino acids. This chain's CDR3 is CASSRDSLNTEAFF. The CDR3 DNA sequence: TGTGCCAGCAGCCGGGACAGCCTGAACACTGAAGCTTTCTTT.

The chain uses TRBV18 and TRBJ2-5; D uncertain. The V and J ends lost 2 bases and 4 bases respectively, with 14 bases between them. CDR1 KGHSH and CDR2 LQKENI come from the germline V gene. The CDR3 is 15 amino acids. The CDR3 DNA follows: TGTGCCAGCTCACCAATAGGTCTAGGCGGAGAGACCCAGTACTTC. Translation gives CASSPIGLGGETQYF.

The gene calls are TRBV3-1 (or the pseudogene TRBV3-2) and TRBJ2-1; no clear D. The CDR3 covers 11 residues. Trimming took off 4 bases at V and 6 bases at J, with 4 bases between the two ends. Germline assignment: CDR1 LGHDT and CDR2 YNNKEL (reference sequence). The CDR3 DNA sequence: TGTGCCAGCAGCCGCAGCAATGAGCAGTTCTTC. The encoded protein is CASSRSNEQFF.

The CDR3 sequence: CASSQEGIAGGRADTQYF. The CDR3 coding sequence is TGCGCCAGCAGCCAAGAAGGGATAGCGGGGGGTCGGGCGGATACGCAGTATTTT. This chain uses TRBV4-3 with TRBJ2-3; 10 nucleotides match TRBD2. This CDR3 has 18 residues. The germline V gene has CDR1 LGHNA and CDR2 YSLEER. Germline trimming cut 0 bases from V and 6 bases from J; bases unmatched to any gene: 12.

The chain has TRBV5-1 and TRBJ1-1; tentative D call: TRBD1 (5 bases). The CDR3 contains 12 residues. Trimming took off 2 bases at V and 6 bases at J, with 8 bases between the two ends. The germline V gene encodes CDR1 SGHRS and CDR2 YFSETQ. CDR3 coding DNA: TGCGCCAGCAGCTTTCCGGGGGCTGAAGCTTTCTTT. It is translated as CASSFPGAEAFF.

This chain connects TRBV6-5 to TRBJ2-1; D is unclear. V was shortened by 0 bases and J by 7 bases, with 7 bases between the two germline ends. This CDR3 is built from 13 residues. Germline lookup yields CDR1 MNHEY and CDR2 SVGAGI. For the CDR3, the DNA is TGTGCCAGCAGTTACTCCAATAGAAATGAGCAGTTCTTC. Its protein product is CASSYSNRNEQFF.

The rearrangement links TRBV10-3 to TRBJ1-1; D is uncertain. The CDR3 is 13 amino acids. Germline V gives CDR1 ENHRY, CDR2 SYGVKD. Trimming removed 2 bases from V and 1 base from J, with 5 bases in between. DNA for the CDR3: TGTGCCATCAGTGAGCAACAGAACACTGAAGCTTTCTTT. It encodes CAISEQQNTEAFF.

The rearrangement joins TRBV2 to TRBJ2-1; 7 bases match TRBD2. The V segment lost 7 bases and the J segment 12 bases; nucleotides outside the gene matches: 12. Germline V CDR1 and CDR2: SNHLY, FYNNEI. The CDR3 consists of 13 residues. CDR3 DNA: TGTGCCAGCACCACAGTACTAGCGAGTGGGCAGTTCTTC. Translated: CASTTVLASGQFF. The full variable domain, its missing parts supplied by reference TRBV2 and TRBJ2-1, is EPEVTQTPSHQVTQMGQEVILRCVPISNHLYFYWYRQILGQKVEFLVSFYNNEISEKSEIFDDQFSVERPDGSNFTLKIRSTKLEDSAMYFCASTTVLASGQFFGPGTRLTVL.

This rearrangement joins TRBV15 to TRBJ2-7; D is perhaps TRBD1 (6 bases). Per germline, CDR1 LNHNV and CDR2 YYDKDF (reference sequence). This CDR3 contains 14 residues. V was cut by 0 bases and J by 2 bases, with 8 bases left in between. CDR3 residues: CATSRDRGTYEQYF. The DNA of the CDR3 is TGTGCCACCAGCAGAGATAGGGGGACCTACGAGCAGTACTTC. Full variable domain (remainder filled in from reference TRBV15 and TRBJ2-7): DAMVIQNPRYQVTQFGKPVTLSCSQTLNHNVMYWYQQKSSQAPKLLFHYYDKDFNNEADTPDNFQSRRPNTSFCFLDIRSPGLGDTAMYLCATSRDRGTYEQYFGPGTRLTVT.

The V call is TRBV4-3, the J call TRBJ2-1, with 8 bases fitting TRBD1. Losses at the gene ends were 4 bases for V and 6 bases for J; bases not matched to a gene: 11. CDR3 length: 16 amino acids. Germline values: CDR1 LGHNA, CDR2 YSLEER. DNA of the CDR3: TGCGCCAGCAGCCGAGAAACGACCAGGGGGCTCAATGAGCAGTTCTTC. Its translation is CASSRETTRGLNEQFF.

CDR3 residues: CASSFGRTGSNYGYTF. The CDR3, as DNA: TGTGCCAGCAGCTTCGGTCGGACAGGGTCTAACTATGGCTACACCTTC. The chain has TRBV7-2 and TRBJ1-2, with TRBD1 matching over 8 bases. The CDR3 consists of 16 residues. Germline values: CDR1 SGHTA, CDR2 FQGNSA. V was pared by 3 bases and J by 0 bases, with 6 bases of the junction left unmatched.

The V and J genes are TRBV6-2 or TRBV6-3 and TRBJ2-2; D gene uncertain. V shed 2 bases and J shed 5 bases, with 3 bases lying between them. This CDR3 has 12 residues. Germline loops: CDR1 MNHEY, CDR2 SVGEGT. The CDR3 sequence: CASSYTTGELFF. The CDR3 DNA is TGTGCCAGCAGTTACACTACCGGGGAGCTGTTTTTT.

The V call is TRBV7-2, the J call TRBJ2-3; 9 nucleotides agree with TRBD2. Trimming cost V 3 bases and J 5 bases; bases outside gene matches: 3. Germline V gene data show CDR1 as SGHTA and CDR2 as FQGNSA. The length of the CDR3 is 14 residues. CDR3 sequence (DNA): TGTGCCAGCAGCTTCCTAGCGGGGCGAGATACGCAGTATTTT. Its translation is CASSFLAGRDTQYF.

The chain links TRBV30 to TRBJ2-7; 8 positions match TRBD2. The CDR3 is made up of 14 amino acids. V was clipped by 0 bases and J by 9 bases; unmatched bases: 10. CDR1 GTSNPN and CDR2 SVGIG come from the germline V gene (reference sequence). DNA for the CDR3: TGTGCCTGGAGTGTACGGGGACTAGATACGATGCAGTACTTC. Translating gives CAWSVRGLDTMQYF.